These 31 T cell receptor beta chains share one sample of origin, sequenced in a study of spatial heterogeneity in lung cancer. Time point: sample taken at primary tumor resection. The study sequenced unsorted whole RNA from tumor, nontumor lung or frozen PBMC. TCRdb itself ran the 5' RACE reads through MiXCR, one entry per CDR3 protein. The sample has 77,000 or so distinct CDR3 sequences; approximately 18% are singletons. The source material was PBMCs, sampled at surgery. These receptors all come from a male donor with early-stage non-small cell lung cancer.

This clonotype has at least ten counts. V gene TRBV25-1 combines with J gene TRBJ1-1, with 7 nucleotides matching TRBD1. V gave up 5 bases and J gave up 7 bases; unmatched junction bases: 7. The CDR3 consists of 13 residues. Germline V gives CDR1 MGHDK, CDR2 SYGVNS. DNA of the CDR3: TGTGCCAGCAGTCATTTTCAGGGGGTTGAAGCTTTCTTT. This gives the protein CASSHFQGVEAFF.

Only a few counts were recorded for this clonotype. The CDR3 region is CATSDIGQETQYF. The DNA for the CDR3 is TGTGCCACCAGTGATATCGGACAGGAGACCCAGTACTTC. J is TRBJ2-5 and V is TRBV24-1, with TRBD1 as a possible D gene (6 bases). The germline V gene has CDR1 KGHDR and CDR2 SFDVKD. The CDR3 length is 13 residues. The germline V and J ends were trimmed by 3 bases and 5 bases, with 9 bases remaining between them.

This clonotype was seen a few times. V usage is TRBV2 and J usage is TRBJ2-5; either TRBD1 or TRBD2 may supply D (5 bases each). From germline, CDR1 is SNHLY and CDR2 FYNNEI. The ends were cut back, 6 bases at V and 3 bases at J, with 14 bases in the middle. The CDR3 contains 14 residues. CDR3 DNA sequence: TGTGCCAGCAGAAGGGACCGACTGAAAGAGACCCAGTACTTC. This translates into CASRRDRLKETQYF.

The chain couples TRBV20-1 to TRBJ2-5; TRBD2 agrees at 12 bases. J lost 2 bases, V lost 3 bases, and 1 base had no gene match. The CDR3 has 14 residues. Germline V gene data show CDR1 as DFQATT and CDR2 as SNEGSKA (reference sequence). CDR3 nucleotides: TGCAGTGCTAGGACTAGCGGGGGTCAAGAGACCCAGTACTTC. Its protein is CSARTSGGQETQYF.

The chain combines TRBV29-1 with TRBJ2-1, with no clear D. From germline, CDR1 is SQVTM and CDR2 ANQGSEA. The CDR3 totals 14 residues. The V and J ends lost 4 bases and 3 bases respectively, with 13 bases between them. CDR3 protein: CSVGSQDSYNEQFF. CDR3 nucleotides: TGCAGCGTTGGAAGTCAGGATAGCTACAATGAGCAGTTCTTC.

This clonotype was picked up many times. V usage is TRBV28 and J usage is TRBJ2-3; 9 bases align to TRBD1. The J segment lost 0 bases and the V segment lost 6 bases, leaving 7 bases of the junction unmatched. CDR3 length equals 16 residues. Per the germline V gene, CDR1 is MDHEN and CDR2 is SYDVKM. In DNA form, the CDR3 reads TGTGCCAGCAGAACAACAGGGGGCCGGAGCACAGATACGCAGTATTTT. The encoded protein is CASRTTGGRSTDTQYF.

This clonotype was detected a few times. This sequence joins TRBV7-2 and TRBJ2-7; a weak D match, TRBD1 (5 bases). The V gene's germline CDR1 is SGHTA and CDR2 FQGNSA. Trimming took 2 bases from V and 1 from J, leaving 18 bases between them. This CDR3 has 17 residues. The CDR3 reads CASSLSGSDILSYEQYF. The CDR3 nucleotides read TGTGCCAGCAGCTTAAGTGGGTCGGACATCTTATCCTACGAGCAGTACTTC.

For the CDR3, the DNA is TGTGCCAGCAGCCCCGACATGGACACTGAAGCTTTCTTT. Translating gives CASSPDMDTEAFF. This chain links TRBV14 with TRBJ1-1; D gene uncertain. Trimming took 4 bases from V and 3 from J, leaving 9 bases between them. The CDR3 sequence is 13 residues long. Germline V CDR1 and CDR2: SGHDN, FVKESK.

This clonotype was detected only a few times. The CDR3: CASNSECPQETQYF. CDR3 DNA: TGTGCCAGCAACTCGGAGTGCCCACAAGAGACCCAGTACTTC. The rearrangement links TRBV9 to TRBJ2-5; D gene uncertain. With 6 bases removed from V and 2 bases from J, the gap between germline ends came to 14 bases. Per the germline V gene, CDR1 is SGDLS and CDR2 is YYNGEE. The CDR3 consists of 14 residues.

This clonotype was counted a few times. V and J are TRBV21-1 and TRBJ2-1. TRBV21-1 is flagged as a pseudogene. This CDR3 region has 15 residues. In nucleotides, the CDR3 is TGTGCCAGCAGCTGGCTCGCCTCACCCGACAATGAGCAGTTCTTC. Encoded protein: CASSWLASPDNEQFF.

This chain uses TRBV11-3 with TRBJ2-1; D is possibly TRBD2 (6 bases). The CDR3 loop spans 14 amino acids. Germline V gene data show CDR1 as SGHNT and CDR2 as YENEEA. V lost 5 bases and J 9 bases, leaving 17 bases between the germline ends. This CDR3 reads CASSLGGGSLEQFF. In nucleotides, the CDR3 is TGTGCCAGCAGCCTAGGCGGAGGGTCCCTTGAGCAGTTCTTC. Based on the CDR3 plus reference TRBV11-3 and TRBJ2-1, the full variable domain is EAGVVQSPRYKIIEKKQPVAFWCNPISGHNTLYWYLQNLGQGPELLIRYENEEAVDDSQLPKDRFSAERLKGVDSTLKIQPAELGDSAVYLCASSLGGGSLEQFFGPGTRLTVL.

J is TRBJ2-7 and V is TRBV9; D call uncertain. Trimming removed 4 bases at V and 5 bases at J, with 16 bases between. Per the germline V gene, CDR1 is SGDLS and CDR2 is YYNGEE. CDR3 length equals 14 residues. The DNA for the CDR3 is TGTGCCAGCAGCACCCAAGGGCTGCCGGACGAGCAGTACTTC. Its translation: CASSTQGLPDEQYF.

CDR3 protein: CASSSPAGDSTGELFF. CDR3 DNA sequence: TGCGCCAGCTCCTCCCCAGCCGGAGATTCCACCGGGGAGCTGTTTTTT. The rearrangement joins TRBV5-1 to TRBJ2-2; D ambiguous. Deletions cut 7 bases from V and 4 bases from J, with 20 bases between. The CDR3 has 16 amino acids. The germline gives CDR1 SGHRS, CDR2 YFSETQ.

This clonotype was seen only a few times. The chain couples TRBV6-2 or TRBV6-3 to TRBJ2-1; D not certain. The CDR3 sequence is 13 residues long. The V end was cut by 1 base, the J end by 6 bases, with 7 bases between. Germline V gene lookup returns CDR1 MNHEY and CDR2 SVGEGT. The CDR3: CASSYLERNEQFF. The CDR3 DNA reads TGTGCCAGCAGTTACTTGGAGCGCAATGAGCAGTTCTTC.

This clonotype was observed a single time. This chain uses TRBV4-3 with TRBJ1-4; D ambiguous. Per the germline V gene, CDR1 is LGHNA and CDR2 is YSLEER. V dropped 4 bases and J dropped 6 bases, with 9 bases sitting between them. The CDR3 is 13 amino acids. The CDR3 here is CASSRSLDEKLFF. CDR3 DNA: TGCGCCAGCAGCCGCTCGTTGGATGAAAAACTGTTTTTT.

This chain connects TRBV10-3 to TRBJ2-7; D is tentatively TRBD1 or TRBD2 (5 bases each). Germline V gene data show CDR1 as ENHRY and CDR2 as SYGVKD. The CDR3 is made up of 16 amino acids. V was cut by 0 bases and J by 6 bases, with 18 bases left in between. CDR3 amino acids: CAISESDGAVGSEQYF. For the CDR3, the DNA is TGTGCCATCAGTGAGTCCGACGGGGCCGTCGGCTCCGAGCAGTACTTC.

This clonotype came up a few times. The chain combines TRBV10-3 with TRBJ2-3, with 8 bases that match TRBD2. CDR3 length equals 16 residues. The ends lost 6 bases at V and 0 bases at J; junction bases unmatched: 8. Germline V lookup: CDR1 ENHRY, CDR2 SYGVKD. The CDR3 loop is CAISAQLAESTDTQYF. DNA of the CDR3: TGTGCCATCAGCGCGCAACTAGCGGAAAGCACAGATACGCAGTATTTT.

The chain employs TRBV6-1 and TRBJ2-1; 9 bases align to TRBD1. Per the germline V gene, CDR1 is MNHNS and CDR2 is SASEGT. V lost 4 bases, J lost 0 bases, and 1 base stayed unmatched. The CDR3 loop spans 15 amino acids. This CDR3 is CASSGQGGSYNEQFF. The CDR3 coding sequence is TGTGCCAGCAGTGGACAGGGGGGCTCCTACAATGAGCAGTTCTTC.

This clonotype was seen a few times. This chain links TRBV28 with TRBJ2-1; D could derive from TRBD1 or TRBD2 (5 bases each). The germline V gene encodes CDR1 MDHEN and CDR2 SYDVKM. The CDR3 runs 13 residues. V dropped 10 bases and J dropped 8 bases, with 18 bases sitting between them. The CDR3 reads CATHGTVYDEQFF. Here the CDR3 DNA reads TGTGCCACCCACGGGACCGTATATGATGAGCAGTTCTTC.

Only one count was recorded for this clonotype. This chain connects TRBV27 to TRBJ2-3, with D perhaps given as TRBD1 or TRBD2 (5 bases each). This CDR3 has 15 residues. V was cut by 4 bases and J by 6 bases, with 17 bases left in between. CDR1 is MNHEY and CDR2 is SMNVEV in the germline V gene (reference sequence). The CDR3 nucleotides read TGTGCCAGCAGTTCGGGGCGTAGTCCGTGGGATACGCAGTATTTT. This sequence encodes CASSSGRSPWDTQYF.

This clonotype was counted ten times or more. This chain links TRBV15 with TRBJ2-7; D may be TRBD1 (5 bases). The germline V gene encodes CDR1 LNHNV and CDR2 YYDKDF (reference sequence). V lost 0 bases and J 3 bases, leaving 12 bases between the germline ends. The CDR3 length is 15 residues. CDR3 sequence: CATSRDREELYEQYF. The CDR3 DNA sequence: TGTGCCACCAGCAGAGACAGGGAAGAACTCTACGAGCAGTACTTC.

The rearrangement links TRBV4-2 to TRBJ1-1; no clear D. The V end was cut by 3 bases, the J end by 5 bases, with 16 bases between. The germline V gene encodes CDR1 LGHNA and CDR2 YNFKEQ. The CDR3 has 15 residues. The CDR3 here is CASSQLRALGTEAFF. CDR3 DNA: TGTGCCAGCAGCCAGCTCCGGGCCCTGGGGACTGAAGCTTTCTTT.

This clonotype was seen many times. The gene calls are TRBV12-3 or TRBV12-4 and TRBJ1-2; 9 bases line up with TRBD1. The CDR3 covers 12 residues. J lost 7 bases, V lost 6 bases, and 3 bases had no gene match. The CDR3 DNA is TGTGCCAGCAGGCGGACAGGGGCTGGCTACACCTTC. Protein: CASRRTGAGYTF.

This rearrangement joins TRBV5-5 to TRBJ1-2; perhaps TRBD1 as D (6 bases). The CDR3 runs to 13 residues. V gave up 0 bases and J gave up 8 bases, with 11 bases separating them. Per germline, CDR1 SGHKS and CDR2 YYEKEE (reference sequence). The CDR3 sequence is CASSLGGHDGYTF. In DNA, the CDR3 is TGTGCCAGCAGCTTGGGGGGACATGACGGCTACACCTTC.

The chain couples TRBV5-1 to TRBJ2-5, with 8 bases that match TRBD1. This CDR3 has 18 amino acids. The junction had 17 bases not matched to a gene; V was cut back by 3 bases and J by 4 bases. Per the germline V gene, CDR1 is SGHRS and CDR2 is YFSETQ. The CDR3 DNA reads as TGCGCCAGCAGCTCGGGCAACCAGGGGGCGAAAAATCCAGAGACCCAGTACTTC. It translates to CASSSGNQGAKNPETQYF.

CDR3 amino acids: CASSSQGYGGKNIQYF. The CDR3 coding sequence is TGTGCCAGCAGCAGTCAGGGGTACGGGGGCAAAAACATTCAGTACTTC. V and J are TRBV28 and TRBJ2-4; the D gene could be TRBD1 or TRBD2 (6 bases each). Trimming shortened V by 6 bases and J by 3 bases, and 18 bases separated the two germline ends. This CDR3 is built from 16 residues. In germline, CDR1 is MDHEN, CDR2 SYDVKM.

V usage is TRBV2 and J usage is TRBJ2-7; 8 nucleotides match TRBD1. CDR3 length: 14 residues. The junction had 6 bases not matched to a gene; V was cut back by 8 bases and J by 0 bases. Per the germline V gene, CDR1 is SNHLY and CDR2 is FYNNEI. This CDR3 reads CASSTDRDSYEQYF. CDR3 sequence (DNA): TGTGCCAGCTCCACGGACAGGGACTCCTACGAGCAGTACTTC.

This clonotype was picked up many times. The chain joins TRBV6-5 to TRBJ1-2, with D perhaps matching TRBD1 (6 bases). The V gene lost 6 bases and the J gene lost 7 bases, with 18 bases spanning the gap. The length of the CDR3 is 14 residues. CDR1 and CDR2 (germline): MNHEY, SVGAGI. The CDR3 nucleotides read TGTGCCAGCAGAGAACAGGGCTTTTCTGGTGGCTACACCTTC. Residues: CASREQGFSGGYTF.

This clonotype has only a few counts. The chain links TRBV20-1 to TRBJ2-1; no definite D call. The V gene lost 6 bases and the J gene lost 6 bases, with 3 bases spanning the gap. Germline loops: CDR1 DFQATT, CDR2 SNEGSKA (reference sequence). The CDR3 extends over 9 amino acids. Here the CDR3 reads CSAANEQFF. In nucleotides, the CDR3 is TGCAGTGCCGCCAATGAGCAGTTCTTC.

The V and J genes are TRBV5-1 and TRBJ2-1; either TRBD1 or TRBD2 may fit D (5 bases each). Trimming shortened V by 2 bases and J by 6 bases, and 15 bases separated the two germline ends. Germline V gene data show CDR1 as SGHRS and CDR2 as YFSETQ. This CDR3 has 15 residues. This CDR3 is CASSLTGTGVNEQFF. Written as DNA, the CDR3 is TGCGCCAGCAGCTTAACAGGCACCGGGGTCAATGAGCAGTTCTTC.

This chain joins TRBV2 and TRBJ1-5, with 8 bases aligning to TRBD1. Looked up from germline, CDR1 is SNHLY and CDR2 is FYNNEI. There are 14 residues in the CDR3. The trim removed 6 bases at V and 0 bases at J, leaving 1 base unmatched. This CDR3 reads CASRDRDSNQPQHF. For the CDR3, the DNA is TGTGCCAGCAGGGACAGGGATAGCAATCAGCCCCAGCATTTT.